Below are 26 T cell receptor beta chains sequenced from a single sample in a study of blood T cell repertoires in COVID-19. Repertoires were generated with immunoSEQ multiplex PCR, while TCRdb's copy carries only in-frame clones and drops some. The sample lists some 220,000 clones; around 80% were seen once. Material: peripheral blood. The receptors here all came from a woman of 80 years or more with active or convalescent COVID-19.

CDR3 region: CASSYTGALWDTEAFF. DNA for the CDR3: TGTGCCAGCAGTTACACAGGGGCCCTGTGGGACACTGAAGCTTTCTTT. The rearrangement links TRBV6-5 to TRBJ1-1; 7 bases match TRBD1. CDR3 size: 16 residues. CDR1 is MNHEY and CDR2 is SVGAGI in the germline V gene. With V trimmed by 2 bases and J by 3 bases, 9 bases remained unmatched.

The CDR3 loop is CASSQGGQGLEAFF. In DNA, the CDR3 is TGTGCCAGCAGCCAAGGTGGACAGGGGCTCGAAGCTTTCTTT. This chain connects TRBV3-1 (or the pseudogene TRBV3-2) to TRBJ1-1; TRBD1 matches 9 bases. The CDR3 contains 14 residues. Germline assignment: CDR1 LGHDT and CDR2 YNNKEL (reference sequence). With 1 base clipped from V and 8 bases from J, the junction kept 5 bases outside the gene matches.

The chain employs TRBV7-9 and TRBJ2-5; D gene uncertain. Germline CDR1 and CDR2: SEHNR and FQNEAQ (reference sequence). CDR3 length: 15 amino acids. V was trimmed by 0 bases and J by 0 bases, leaving 8 bases between them. The CDR3 sequence: CASSLATPYQETQYF. The CDR3 coding sequence is TGTGCCAGCAGCTTAGCGACACCGTACCAAGAGACCCAGTACTTC. Together with reference TRBV7-9 and TRBJ2-5, the CDR3 gives the full variable domain: DTGVSQNPRHKITKRGQNVTFRCDPISEHNRLYWYRQTLGQGPEFLTYFQNEAQLEKSRLLSDRFSAERPKGSFSTLEIQRTEQGDSAMYLCASSLATPYQETQYFGPGTRLLVL.

The rearrangement links TRBV5-1 to TRBJ1-1, with D possibly matching TRBD1 (6 bases). The germline V gene encodes CDR1 SGHRS and CDR2 YFSETQ. The CDR3 loop spans 14 amino acids. Between the trimmed V and J ends, which lost 5 bases and 2 bases, there was a span of 13 bases. CDR3 nucleotides: TGCGCCAGCAGTCAAGACAGGTTAAACACTGAAGCTTTCTTT. Translation: CASSQDRLNTEAFF. Full variable domain (remainder filled in from reference TRBV5-1 and TRBJ1-1): KAGVTQTPRYLIKTRGQQVTLSCSPISGHRSVSWYQQTPGQGLQFLFEYFSETQRNKGNFPGRFSGRQFSNSRSEMNVSTLELGDSALYLCASSQDRLNTEAFFGQGTRLTVV.

V and J are TRBV11-2 and TRBJ2-5; TRBD2 matches at 9 bases. Germline values: CDR1 SGHAT, CDR2 FQNNGV. The CDR3 consists of 15 residues. The V segment lost 4 bases and the J segment 8 bases; nucleotides outside the gene matches: 11. The CDR3 sequence is CASSSQRGAPYTQYF. The CDR3 DNA reads as TGTGCCAGCAGCTCCCAGCGGGGGGCCCCCTACACCCAGTACTTC. The full variable domain, rest sourced from reference TRBV11-2 and TRBJ2-5, is EAGVAQSPRYKIIEKRQSVAFWCNPISGHATLYWYQQILGQGPKLLIQFQNNGVVDDSQLPKDRFSAERLKGVDSTLKIQPAKLEDSAVYLCASSSQRGAPYTQYFGPGTRLLVL.

The chain links TRBV4-1 to TRBJ1-3, with D tentatively TRBD1 (6 bases). The CDR3 has 14 amino acids. Germline V gene data show CDR1 as MGHRA and CDR2 as YSYEKL. The germline V and J ends were trimmed by 9 bases and 1 base, with 13 bases remaining between them. The CDR3 DNA reads as TGCGCCAGTTCGAGGGGGAGTTCTGGAAACACCATATATTTT. This encodes CASSRGSSGNTIYF.

V usage is TRBV18 and J usage is TRBJ2-1, with 12 nucleotides matching TRBD2. Trimming removed 4 bases from V and 9 bases from J; junction bases left unmatched: 10. The CDR3 consists of 16 residues. CDR1 and CDR2 from the germline V gene are KGHSH and LQKENI. This CDR3 reads CASSLRLAGVVSEQFF. The CDR3 DNA reads as TGTGCCAGCTCACTACGACTAGCGGGGGTGGTTAGTGAGCAGTTCTTC.

This clone was seen just once. The chain couples TRBV6-5 to TRBJ1-4; 8 positions match TRBD1. The CDR3 is 15 amino acids. Trimming cost V 6 bases and J 0 bases; bases outside gene matches: 3. From germline, CDR1 is MNHEY and CDR2 SVGAGI. Here the CDR3 DNA reads TGTGCCAGCAGGAGGGGACAGGCAACTAATGAAAAACTGTTTTTT. Its protein is CASRRGQATNEKLFF.

This clone showed up just a few times. The sample contains more than one DNA sequence encoding this CDR3. This rearrangement joins TRBV20-1 to TRBJ1-1; D is unclear. Germline CDR1 reads DFQATT; CDR2 reads SNEGSKA (reference sequence). CDR3 length: 10 residues. V gave up 3 bases and J gave up 5 bases, with 4 bases separating them. The CDR3 DNA sequence: TGCAGTGCTAGTCGTACTGAAGCTTTCTTT. It yields the protein CSASRTEAFF.

This chain uses TRBV4-2 with TRBJ1-2; possible D gene TRBD1, 5 bases. The length of the CDR3 is 16 residues. Trimming took 1 base from V and 5 from J, leaving 17 bases between them. Germline lookup yields CDR1 LGHNA and CDR2 YNFKEQ. The CDR3 DNA sequence: TGTGCCAGCAGCCAAGCTCAAGGACACTACTCTTATGGCTACACCTTC. Protein: CASSQAQGHYSYGYTF.

This chain connects TRBV6-2 or TRBV6-3 to TRBJ2-3; 7 nucleotides line up with TRBD2. There are 16 residues in the CDR3. After removal of 3 bases from V and 4 bases from J, the junction contained 10 bases not matched to a gene. From germline, CDR1 is MNHEY and CDR2 SVGEGT. The CDR3 nucleotides are TGTGCCAGCAGTTATAGTAGACTAGCTCGTTCAGATACGCAGTATTTT. This encodes CASSYSRLARSDTQYF.

This chain joins TRBV19 and TRBJ2-5; TRBD1 agrees at 10 bases. This CDR3 comprises 15 residues. V lost 6 bases, J lost 4 bases, and 8 bases stayed unmatched. CDR1 and CDR2 (germline): LNHDA, SQIVND (reference sequence). CDR3 in amino acids: CASRAMTGGGETQYF. CDR3 nucleotide sequence: TGTGCCAGTAGGGCCATGACAGGGGGCGGAGAGACCCAGTACTTC.

V and J are TRBV18 and TRBJ1-1, with D unclear. The CDR3 length is 13 residues. Germline loops: CDR1 KGHSH, CDR2 LQKENI. Trimming shortened V by 8 bases and J by 4 bases, and 14 bases separated the two germline ends. CDR3 in DNA: TGTGCCAGCAAGGAAGCTCGGGGCACTGAAGCTTTCTTT. Its translation: CASKEARGTEAFF.

The V and J genes are TRBV7-3 and TRBJ2-1; 8 bases are shared with TRBD2. The CDR3 is 15 residues long. V trimming: 5 bases; J trimming: 8 bases; junction bases outside the gene matches: 11. Germline V CDR1 and CDR2: SGHTA, FQGTGA. CDR3 nucleotide sequence: TGTGCCAGCAGCAAAGAAAAGCGGGAGTACCATGAGCAGTTCTTC. It specifies CASSKEKREYHEQFF.

This CDR3 is CASSETRSGTDTQYF. DNA for the CDR3: TGCGCCAGCAGTGAGACCCGGTCCGGGACAGATACGCAGTATTTT. The chain joins TRBV10-2 to TRBJ2-3; D uncertain. CDR3 length: 15 residues. Trimming stripped 2 bases from V and 3 bases from J, with 12 bases between. CDR1 WSHSY and CDR2 SAAADI come from the germline V gene.

The rearrangement links TRBV21-1 to TRBJ2-2; the table assigns TRBD2, which was not confirmed against the DNA. TRBV21-1 is a recognized pseudogene. CDR3 size: 18 residues. CDR3 bases: TGTGCCAGCAGCCCCCCCCCGGCTAGCGGGGGGCAAATCGGGGAGCTGTTTTTT. This gives the protein CASSPPPASGGQIGELFF.

This chain connects TRBV9 to TRBJ2-1; D call uncertain. CDR3 length equals 16 residues. V lost 0 bases and J lost 0, with 10 bases in between. The V gene's germline CDR1 is SGDLS and CDR2 YYNGEE. CDR3 region: CASSVAPMSSYNEQFF. The CDR3 DNA reads as TGTGCCAGCAGCGTAGCTCCGATGAGCTCCTACAATGAGCAGTTCTTC.

The J gene is TRBJ2-3, the V gene TRBV19, with TRBD1 identical over 10 bases. The junction had 12 bases not matched to a gene; V was cut back by 5 bases and J by 1 base. The CDR3 extends over 18 amino acids. Germline lookup yields CDR1 LNHDA and CDR2 SQIVND (reference sequence). CDR3: CASSPNLGTGEGTDTQYF. In DNA, the CDR3 is TGTGCCAGTAGTCCCAACTTGGGGACAGGGGAGGGCACAGATACGCAGTATTTT.

The J gene is TRBJ2-6, the V gene TRBV3-1 (or the pseudogene TRBV3-2); D ambiguous. Trimming stripped 1 base from V and 3 bases from J, with 7 bases between. The CDR3 is made up of 15 amino acids. Germline CDR1 LGHDT, CDR2 YNNKEL (reference sequence). The CDR3 sequence: CASSQALLGANVLTF. Written as DNA, the CDR3 is TGTGCCAGCAGCCAAGCCCTTCTTGGGGCCAACGTCCTGACTTTC.

Written as DNA, the CDR3 is TGTGCCAGCAGTCTGGAGCCCCCCCCCAATCAGCCCCAGCATTTT. Translated, it gives CASSLEPPPNQPQHF. V is TRBV6-5 and J is TRBJ1-5; no firm D call. V was cut by 5 bases and J by 3 bases, with 14 bases left in between. The germline gives CDR1 MNHEY, CDR2 SVGAGI. The CDR3 is made up of 15 amino acids.

The V gene is TRBV5-1, the J gene TRBJ2-7; tentatively, D is TRBD1 (6 bases). The germline gives CDR1 SGHRS, CDR2 YFSETQ. CDR3 length: 15 residues. The ends were cut back, 4 bases at V and 2 bases at J, with 16 bases in the middle. In DNA form, the CDR3 reads TGCGCCAGCAGCACACTTACGGACAGCGCCTACGAGCAGTACTTC. This gives the protein CASSTLTDSAYEQYF.

The gene calls are TRBV5-4 and TRBJ1-1, with D possibly being TRBD1 (5 bases). The V and J ends lost 5 bases and 6 bases respectively, with 23 bases between them. The germline gives CDR1 SGHNT, CDR2 YYREEE (reference sequence). This CDR3 has 16 amino acids. The chain's CDR3 is CASRTDSRTPSAEAFF. Written as DNA, the CDR3 is TGTGCCAGCAGAACCGACAGCCGAACCCCAAGCGCTGAAGCTTTCTTT.

The V and J genes are TRBV15 and TRBJ2-7, with 10 positions matching TRBD1. The CDR3 is 15 amino acids. V lost 2 bases to trimming and J lost 6 bases; unmatched junction nucleotides: 7. The germline gives CDR1 LNHNV, CDR2 YYDKDF (reference sequence). CDR3 in DNA: TGTGCCACCAGCAGACTACGGGACAGGGGTGCCGAGCAGTACTTC. Residues: CATSRLRDRGAEQYF. Full variable domain (missing parts from reference TRBV15 and TRBJ2-7): DAMVIQNPRYQVTQFGKPVTLSCSQTLNHNVMYWYQQKSSQAPKLLFHYYDKDFNNEADTPDNFQSRRPNTSFCFLDIRSPGLGDTAMYLCATSRLRDRGAEQYFGPGTRLTVT.

The chain uses TRBV10-3 and TRBJ2-3; 14 bases are a match to TRBD2. The CDR3 runs to 19 residues. J was trimmed by 0 bases and V by 6 bases; bases with no gene match: 11. From germline, CDR1 is ENHRY and CDR2 SYGVKD. This CDR3 reads CAISRSGTSGSRSTDTQYF. The CDR3 coding sequence is TGTGCCATCAGCCGATCCGGGACTAGCGGGAGCAGGAGCACAGATACGCAGTATTTT.

The J gene is TRBJ2-7, the V gene TRBV11-2, with 8 bases that match TRBD2. The V gene's germline CDR1 is SGHAT and CDR2 FQNNGV. With 5 bases clipped from V and 4 bases from J, the junction kept 13 bases outside the gene matches. The CDR3 covers 16 residues. The CDR3 DNA follows: TGTGCCAGCAGCCCCAACGCGTGGGGACTAGGATACGAGCAGTACTTC. Protein product: CASSPNAWGLGYEQYF.

The genes are TRBV18 and TRBJ1-5, with D perhaps TRBD1 (6 bases). The CDR3 consists of 13 residues. The V gene's germline CDR1 is KGHSH and CDR2 LQKENI. The V end was cut by 4 bases, the J end by 2 bases, with 6 bases between. CDR3 amino acids: CASSRQGNQPQHF. The CDR3, as DNA: TGTGCCAGCTCACGACAGGGCAATCAGCCCCAGCATTTT.